This T cell receptor (beta chain) was recorded in a study of blood T cell repertoires in COVID-19. On the study more broadly: The samples span acute and convalescent COVID-19 from the United States, Italy and Spain.

Symptom resolution, clearance, or two negative PCRs marked donors in Cohort 3 as recovered. The germline gives CDR1 MNHEY, CDR2 SMNVEV (reference sequence). This CDR3 has 15 amino acids. Trimming cost V 5 bases and J 0 bases, with 13 bases left between them. As originally analysed: Using reference gene primer amplification, nucleated cell counts were estimated. Some clones are missing from TCRdb's copy, which holds only in-frame ones; the method was immunoSEQ multiplex PCR. V and J calls and clone size follow that table, whereas D and trimming were derived from the DNA. The repertoire consists of 250,000 to 300,000 clones, with over 75% occurring once and the leading ten covering about a sixth.

The chain combines TRBV27 with TRBJ1-2, with D hard to call. The sequencing sample was made of PBMCs or T cells enriched from blood (not recorded which). This clonotype was sampled from a man aged 18 to 30 who had recovered from COVID-19. The CDR3 is CASSTHRSANYGYTF. In DNA, the CDR3 is TGTGCCAGCAGTACACACCGCTCAGCTAACTATGGCTACACCTTC.